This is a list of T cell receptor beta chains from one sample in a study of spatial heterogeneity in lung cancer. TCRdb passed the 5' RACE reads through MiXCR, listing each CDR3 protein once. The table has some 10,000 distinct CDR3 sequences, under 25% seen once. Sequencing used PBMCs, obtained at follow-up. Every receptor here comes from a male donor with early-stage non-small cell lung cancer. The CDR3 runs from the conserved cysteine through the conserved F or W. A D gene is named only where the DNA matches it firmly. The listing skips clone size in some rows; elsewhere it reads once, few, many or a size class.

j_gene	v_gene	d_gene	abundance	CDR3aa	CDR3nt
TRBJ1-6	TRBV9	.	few	CASSGRQISSYNSPLHF	TGTGCCAGCAGCGGGAGACAGATCAGCTCCTATAATTCACCCCTCCACTTT
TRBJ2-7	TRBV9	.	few	CASSPPRGYEQYF	TGTGCCAGCAGCCCCCCCCGGGGTTACGAGCAGTACTTC
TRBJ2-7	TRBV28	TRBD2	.	CASSLLLGGNEQYF	TGTGCCAGCAGTTTGCTCCTGGGGGGGAACGAGCAGTACTTC
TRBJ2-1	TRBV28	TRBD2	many	CASRYGTSGINEQFF	TGTGCCAGCAGATACGGGACTAGCGGAATCAATGAGCAGTTCTTC
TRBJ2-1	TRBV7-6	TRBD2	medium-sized	CASSLMTSGSSYNEQFF	TGTGCCAGCAGCTTAATGACTAGCGGGAGCTCCTACAATGAGCAGTTCTTC
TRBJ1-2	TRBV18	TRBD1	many	CASSTRGQGSHYGYTF	TGTGCCAGCTCTACCCGTGGACAGGGGAGTCACTATGGCTACACCTTC
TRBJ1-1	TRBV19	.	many	CASSMSPGVGTEAFF	TGTGCCAGTAGTATGTCCCCGGGGGTTGGGACTGAAGCTTTCTTT
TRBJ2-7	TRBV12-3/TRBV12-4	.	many	CASSRTVSEQYF	TGTGCCAGCAGCCGGACGGTTTCCGAGCAGTACTTC
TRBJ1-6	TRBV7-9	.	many	CASSLALSYNSALHF	TGTGCCAGCAGCTTAGCACTCTCCTATAATTCAGCCCTCCACTTT
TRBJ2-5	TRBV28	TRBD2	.	CASSSRLAGGRETQYF	TGTGCCAGCAGCTCTAGACTAGCGGGAGGGCGTGAGACCCAGTACTTC
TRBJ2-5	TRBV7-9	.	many	CASSLGFTGPWETQYF	TGTGCCAGCAGCTTAGGATTTACAGGGCCCTGGGAGACCCAGTACTTC
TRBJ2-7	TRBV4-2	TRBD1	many	CASSQGQPSSYEQYF	TGTGCCAGCAGCCAGGGACAGCCGAGCTCCTACGAGCAGTACTTC
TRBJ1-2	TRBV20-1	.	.	CSARLGSGGYTF	TGCAGTGCTAGGTTAGGGTCGGGTGGCTACACCTTC
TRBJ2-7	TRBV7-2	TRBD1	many	CASSLATGTYEQYF	TGTGCCAGCAGCTTAGCGACAGGGACCTACGAGCAGTACTTC
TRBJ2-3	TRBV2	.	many	CASSGAIRTDTQYF	TGTGCCAGCAGCGGGGCTATTAGGACAGATACGCAGTATTTT
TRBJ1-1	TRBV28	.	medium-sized	CASSLADTLLEAFF	TGTGCCAGCAGCCTCGCCGACACCCTCCTTGAAGCTTTCTTT
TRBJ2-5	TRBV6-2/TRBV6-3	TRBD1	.	CASSYPPRGRETQYF	TGTGCCAGCAGTTACCCCCCCAGGGGGCGAGAGACCCAGTACTTC
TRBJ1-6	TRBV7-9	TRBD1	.	CASSLGQGRSPLHF	TGTGCCAGCAGCTTGGGACAGGGACGGTCACCCCTCCACTTT
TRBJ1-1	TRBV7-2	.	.	CASSSHLVNTEAFF	TGTGCCAGCAGCTCCCATCTGGTAAACACTGAAGCTTTCTTT
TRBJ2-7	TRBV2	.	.	CASGGSEQNFEQYF	TGTGCCAGCGGGGGGTCAGAGCAAAACTTCGAGCAGTACTTC
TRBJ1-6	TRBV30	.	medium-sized	CAYQGFGNSPLHF	TGTGCCTACCAGGGGTTCGGTAATTCACCCCTCCACTTT
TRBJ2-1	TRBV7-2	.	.	CASSLGSSGNIYNEQFF	TGTGCCAGCAGCTTAGGATCGAGCGGAAATATCTACAATGAGCAGTTCTTC
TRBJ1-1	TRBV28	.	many	CASSLRQTMNTEAFF	TGTGCCAGCAGTTTACGGCAGACAATGAACACTGAAGCTTTCTTT
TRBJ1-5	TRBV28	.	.	CASSLQGGGNQPQHF	TGTGCCAGCAGTTTGCAAGGGGGAGGCAATCAGCCCCAGCATTTT
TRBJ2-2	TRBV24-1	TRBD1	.	CALTGQATGELFF	TGTGCCCTGACGGGACAGGCCACCGGGGAGCTGTTTTTT
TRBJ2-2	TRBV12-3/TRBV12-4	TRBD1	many	CASSWGGQGLSTGELFF	TGTGCCAGCAGTTGGGGGGGACAGGGTCTGTCCACCGGGGAGCTGTTTTTT